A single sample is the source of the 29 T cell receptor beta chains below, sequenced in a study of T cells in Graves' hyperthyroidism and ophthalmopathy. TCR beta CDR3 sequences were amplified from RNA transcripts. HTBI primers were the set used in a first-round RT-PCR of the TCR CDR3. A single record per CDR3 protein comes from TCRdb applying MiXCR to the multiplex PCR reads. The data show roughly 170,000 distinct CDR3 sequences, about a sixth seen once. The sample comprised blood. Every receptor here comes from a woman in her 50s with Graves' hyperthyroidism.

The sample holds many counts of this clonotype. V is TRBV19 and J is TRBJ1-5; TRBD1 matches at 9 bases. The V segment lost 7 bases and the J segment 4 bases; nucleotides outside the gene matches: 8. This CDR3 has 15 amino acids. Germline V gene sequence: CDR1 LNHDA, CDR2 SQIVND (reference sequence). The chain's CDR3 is CASKMDRGENQPQHF. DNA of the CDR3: TGTGCCAGTAAGATGGACAGGGGAGAGAATCAGCCCCAGCATTTT.

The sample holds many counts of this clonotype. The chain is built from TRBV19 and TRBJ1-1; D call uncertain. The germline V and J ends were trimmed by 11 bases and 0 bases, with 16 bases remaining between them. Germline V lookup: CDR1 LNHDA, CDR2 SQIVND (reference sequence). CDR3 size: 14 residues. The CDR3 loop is CAVHVNSMNTEAFF. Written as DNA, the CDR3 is TGTGCCGTTCATGTGAACAGCATGAACACTGAAGCTTTCTTT.

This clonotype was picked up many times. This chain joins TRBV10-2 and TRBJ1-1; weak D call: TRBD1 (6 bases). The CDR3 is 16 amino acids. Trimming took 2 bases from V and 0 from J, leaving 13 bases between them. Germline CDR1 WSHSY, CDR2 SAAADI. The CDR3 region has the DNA TGCGCCAGCAGTGAGCCCCACAGGGTTATGAACACTGAAGCTTTCTTT. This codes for CASSEPHRVMNTEAFF.

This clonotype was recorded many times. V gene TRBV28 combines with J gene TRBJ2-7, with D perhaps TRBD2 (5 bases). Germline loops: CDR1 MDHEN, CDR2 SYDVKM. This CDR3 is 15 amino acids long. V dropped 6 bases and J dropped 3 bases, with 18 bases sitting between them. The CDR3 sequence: CASSSDGEKLYEQYF. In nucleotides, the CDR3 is TGTGCCAGCAGCTCGGACGGGGAGAAGCTCTACGAGCAGTACTTC.

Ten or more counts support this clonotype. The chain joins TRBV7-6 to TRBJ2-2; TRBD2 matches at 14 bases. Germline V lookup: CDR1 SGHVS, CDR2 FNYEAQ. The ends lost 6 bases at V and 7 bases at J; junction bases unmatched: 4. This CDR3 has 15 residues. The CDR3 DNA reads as TGTGCCAGCAGTGGACTAGCGGGGGGTGGCGGGGAGCTGTTTTTT. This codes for CASSGLAGGGGELFF. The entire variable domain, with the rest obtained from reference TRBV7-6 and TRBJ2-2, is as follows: GAGVSQSPRYKVTKRGQDVALRCDPISGHVSLYWYRQALGQGPEFLTYFNYEAQQDKSGLPNDRFSAERPEGSISTLTIQRTEQRDSAMYRCASSGLAGGGGELFFGEGSRLTVL.

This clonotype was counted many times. The CDR3 coding sequence is TGTGCCAGCTCACCGATTCTAACGGATGGGAGTCAAGAGACCCAGTACTTC. It translates to CASSPILTDGSQETQYF. The rearrangement links TRBV18 to TRBJ2-5; D may be TRBD2 (5 bases). Trimming took 3 bases from V and 2 from J, leaving 19 bases between them. The CDR3 runs 17 residues. Germline CDR1 is KGHSH and CDR2 is LQKENI.

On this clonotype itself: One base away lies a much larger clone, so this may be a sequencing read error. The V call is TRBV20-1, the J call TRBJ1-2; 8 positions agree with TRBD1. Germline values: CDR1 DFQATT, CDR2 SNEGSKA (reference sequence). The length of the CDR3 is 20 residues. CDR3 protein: CSARDREKLGQGVTNYGCTF. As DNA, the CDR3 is TGCAGTGCTAGAGACCGGGAGAAATTAGGACAGGGCGTTACTAACTATGGCTGCACCTTC.

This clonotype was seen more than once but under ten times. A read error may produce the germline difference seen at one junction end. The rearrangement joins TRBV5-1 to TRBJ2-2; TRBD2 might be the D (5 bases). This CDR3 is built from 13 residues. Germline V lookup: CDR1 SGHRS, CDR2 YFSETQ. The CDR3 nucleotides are TGCGCCAGCAGCTTGGAGTACACCGGGGAGCTTTTTTTT. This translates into CASSLEYTGELFF.

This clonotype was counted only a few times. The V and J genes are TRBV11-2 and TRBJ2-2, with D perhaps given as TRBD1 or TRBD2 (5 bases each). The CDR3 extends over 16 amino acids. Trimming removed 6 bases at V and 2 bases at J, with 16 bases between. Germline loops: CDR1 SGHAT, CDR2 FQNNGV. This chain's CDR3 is CASRSLGTGNTGELFF. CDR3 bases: TGTGCCAGCAGATCATTGGGGACGGGCAACACCGGGGAGCTGTTTTTT.

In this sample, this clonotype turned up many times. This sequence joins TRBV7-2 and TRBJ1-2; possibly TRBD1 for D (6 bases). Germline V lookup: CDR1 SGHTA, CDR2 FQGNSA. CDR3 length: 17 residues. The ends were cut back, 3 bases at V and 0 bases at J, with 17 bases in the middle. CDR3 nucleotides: TGTGCCAGCAGCTTGAGGCGGACAGCGTCCGCTAACTATGGCTACACCTTC. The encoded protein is CASSLRRTASANYGYTF.

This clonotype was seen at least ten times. CDR3 amino acids: CSARVQGMGGYTF. The CDR3 DNA reads as TGCAGTGCTAGGGTACAGGGGATGGGTGGCTACACCTTC. This chain connects TRBV20-1 to TRBJ1-2; 7 bases align to TRBD1. The CDR3 loop spans 13 amino acids. Trimming cost V 3 bases and J 7 bases; bases outside gene matches: 8. Germline CDR1 and CDR2: DFQATT and SNEGSKA (reference sequence).

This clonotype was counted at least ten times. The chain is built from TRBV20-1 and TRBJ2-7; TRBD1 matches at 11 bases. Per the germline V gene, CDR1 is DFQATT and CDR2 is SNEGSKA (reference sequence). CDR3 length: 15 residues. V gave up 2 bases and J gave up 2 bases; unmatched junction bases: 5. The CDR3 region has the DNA TGCAGTGCTAGAAACCGGGACAGGGGGACCTACGAGCAGTACTTC. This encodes CSARNRDRGTYEQYF.

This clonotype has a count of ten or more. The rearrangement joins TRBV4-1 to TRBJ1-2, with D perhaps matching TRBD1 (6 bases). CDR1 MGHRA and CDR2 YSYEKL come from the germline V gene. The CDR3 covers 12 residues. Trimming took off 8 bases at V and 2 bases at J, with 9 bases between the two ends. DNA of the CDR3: TGCGCCAGCCGGGACACCAACTATGGCTACACCTTC. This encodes CASRDTNYGYTF.

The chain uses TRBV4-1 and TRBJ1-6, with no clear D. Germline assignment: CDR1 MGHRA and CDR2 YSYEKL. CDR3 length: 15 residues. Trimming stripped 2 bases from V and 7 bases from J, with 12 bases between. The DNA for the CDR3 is TGCGCCAGCAGCCAAAGGCAGACTGAGAATTCACCCCTCCACTTT. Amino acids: CASSQRQTENSPLHF.

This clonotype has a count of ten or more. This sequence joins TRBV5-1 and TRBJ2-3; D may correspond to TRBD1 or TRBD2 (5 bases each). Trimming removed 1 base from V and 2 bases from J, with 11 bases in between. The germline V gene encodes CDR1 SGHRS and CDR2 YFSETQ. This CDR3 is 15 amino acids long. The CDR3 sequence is CASSLNTGLTDTQYF. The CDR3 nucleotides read TGCGCCAGCAGCTTGAACACAGGACTCACAGATACGCAGTATTTT. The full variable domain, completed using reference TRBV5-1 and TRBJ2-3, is KAGVTQTPRYLIKTRGQQVTLSCSPISGHRSVSWYQQTPGQGLQFLFEYFSETQRNKGNFPGRFSGRQFSNSRSEMNVSTLELGDSALYLCASSLNTGLTDTQYFGPGTRLTVL.

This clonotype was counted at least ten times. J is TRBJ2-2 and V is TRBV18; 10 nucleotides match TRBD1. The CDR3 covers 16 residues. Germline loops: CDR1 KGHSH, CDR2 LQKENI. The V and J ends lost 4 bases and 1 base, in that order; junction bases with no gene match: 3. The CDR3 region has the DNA TGTGCCAGCTCACTCGGGACAGGGGAGAACACCGGGGAGCTGTTTTTT. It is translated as CASSLGTGENTGELFF.

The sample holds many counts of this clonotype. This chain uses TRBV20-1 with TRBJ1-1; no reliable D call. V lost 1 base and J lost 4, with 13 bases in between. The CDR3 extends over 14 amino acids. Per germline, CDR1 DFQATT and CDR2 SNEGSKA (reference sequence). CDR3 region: CSARVPGWATEAFF. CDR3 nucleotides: TGCAGTGCTAGAGTTCCAGGCTGGGCCACTGAAGCTTTCTTT.

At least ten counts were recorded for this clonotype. The CDR3 here is CASSLPLLLNQPQHF. CDR3 in DNA: TGTGCCAGCAGTCTCCCCCTCTTGCTCAATCAGCCCCAGCATTTT. The rearrangement links TRBV28 to TRBJ1-5; D call uncertain. V was pared by 5 bases and J by 3 bases, with 14 bases between. The CDR3 consists of 15 residues. From germline, CDR1 is MDHEN and CDR2 SYDVKM.

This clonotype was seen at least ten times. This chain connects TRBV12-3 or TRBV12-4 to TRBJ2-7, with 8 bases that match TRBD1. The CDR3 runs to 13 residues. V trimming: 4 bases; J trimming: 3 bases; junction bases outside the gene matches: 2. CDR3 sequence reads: CASSSDRGYEQYF. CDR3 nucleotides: TGTGCCAGCAGTTCCGACAGGGGCTACGAGCAGTACTTC.

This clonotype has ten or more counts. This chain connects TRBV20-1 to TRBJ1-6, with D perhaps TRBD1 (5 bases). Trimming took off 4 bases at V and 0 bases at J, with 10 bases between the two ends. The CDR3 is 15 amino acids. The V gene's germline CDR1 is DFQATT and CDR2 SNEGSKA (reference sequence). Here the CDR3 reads CSATGFSSYNSPLHF. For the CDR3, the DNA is TGCAGTGCTACAGGGTTCAGCTCCTATAATTCACCCCTCCACTTT.

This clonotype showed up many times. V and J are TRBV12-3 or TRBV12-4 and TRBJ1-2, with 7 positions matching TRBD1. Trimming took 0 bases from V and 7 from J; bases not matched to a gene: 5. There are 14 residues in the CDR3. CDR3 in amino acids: CASSLAQGVGGYTF. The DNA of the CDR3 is TGTGCCAGCAGTTTAGCGCAGGGGGTCGGTGGCTACACCTTC.

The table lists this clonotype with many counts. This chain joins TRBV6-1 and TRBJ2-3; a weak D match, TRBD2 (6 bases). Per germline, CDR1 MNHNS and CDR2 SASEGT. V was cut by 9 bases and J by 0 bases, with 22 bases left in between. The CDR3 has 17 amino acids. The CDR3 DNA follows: TGTGCCAGTGTACCGCGGGGATTCGGAGTTAGCACAGATACGCAGTATTTT. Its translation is CASVPRGFGVSTDTQYF.

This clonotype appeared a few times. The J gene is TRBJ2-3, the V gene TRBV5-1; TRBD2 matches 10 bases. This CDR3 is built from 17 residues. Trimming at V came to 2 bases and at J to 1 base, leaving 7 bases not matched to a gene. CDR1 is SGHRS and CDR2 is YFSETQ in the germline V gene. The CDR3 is CASSLLAGGTGTDTQYF. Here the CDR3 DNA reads TGCGCCAGCAGCTTATTAGCGGGGGGCACGGGCACAGATACGCAGTATTTT.

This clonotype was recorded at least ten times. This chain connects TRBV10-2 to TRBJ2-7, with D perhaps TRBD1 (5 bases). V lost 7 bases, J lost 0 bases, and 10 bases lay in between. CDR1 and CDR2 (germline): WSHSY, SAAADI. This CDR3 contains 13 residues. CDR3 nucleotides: TGCGCCAGCACACGACAGATCTCCTACGAGCAGTACTTC. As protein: CASTRQISYEQYF.

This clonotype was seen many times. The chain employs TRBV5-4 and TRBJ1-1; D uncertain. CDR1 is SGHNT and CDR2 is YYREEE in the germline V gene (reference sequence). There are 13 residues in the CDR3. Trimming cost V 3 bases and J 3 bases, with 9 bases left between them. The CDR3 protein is CASSYGFHTEAFF. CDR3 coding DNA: TGTGCCAGCAGCTACGGGTTCCACACTGAAGCTTTCTTT.

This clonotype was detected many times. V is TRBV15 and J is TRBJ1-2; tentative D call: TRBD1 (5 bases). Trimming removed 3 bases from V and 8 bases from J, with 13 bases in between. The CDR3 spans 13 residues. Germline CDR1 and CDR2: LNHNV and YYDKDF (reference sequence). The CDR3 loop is CATSRDHRRGYTF. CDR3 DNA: TGTGCCACCAGCAGGGATCACAGGCGAGGCTACACCTTC.

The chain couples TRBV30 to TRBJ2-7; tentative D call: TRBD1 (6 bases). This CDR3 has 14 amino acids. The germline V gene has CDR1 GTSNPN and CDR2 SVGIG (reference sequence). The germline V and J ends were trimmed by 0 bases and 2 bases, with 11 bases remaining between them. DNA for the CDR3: TGTGCCTGGAGTGTCCTTCAGGGGCCCTACGAGCAGTACTTC. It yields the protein CAWSVLQGPYEQYF.

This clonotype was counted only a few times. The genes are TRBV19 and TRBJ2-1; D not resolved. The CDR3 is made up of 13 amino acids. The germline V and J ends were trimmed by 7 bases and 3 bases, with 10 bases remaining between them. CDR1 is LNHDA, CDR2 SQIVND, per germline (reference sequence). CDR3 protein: CASKTKSYNEQFF. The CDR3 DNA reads TGTGCCAGTAAAACGAAGAGCTACAATGAGCAGTTCTTC.

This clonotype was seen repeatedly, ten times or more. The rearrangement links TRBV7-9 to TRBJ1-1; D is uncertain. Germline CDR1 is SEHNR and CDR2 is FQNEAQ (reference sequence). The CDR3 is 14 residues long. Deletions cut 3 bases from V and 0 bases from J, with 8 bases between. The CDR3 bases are TGTGCCAGCAGCTTTCGCAGCGTGAACACTGAAGCTTTCTTT. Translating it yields CASSFRSVNTEAFF.